A selection of T cell receptor beta chains follows, all from one sample in a study of T cells in Graves' hyperthyroidism and ophthalmopathy. MiXCR, applied by TCRdb to the multiplex PCR reads, yields one record per CDR3 protein. The table records roughly 380,000 distinct CDR3 sequences, over 11% of them present only once. Sequenced sample: blood. These receptors were obtained from a woman aged 55-69 years with Graves' hyperthyroidism. Each CDR3 is given with its conserved first and last residue. Fields, in order: V gene, J gene, D gene, clone size, CDR3 DNA, CDR3 protein. A D gene is named only where the DNA matches it firmly. Part of the rows lack a size; the others show once, few, many or a class for expanded clones.

>TRBV18|TRBJ1-1|NA|many
TGTGCCAGCTCACCACGTCAAACAGACACTGAAGCTTTCTTT
CASSPRQTDTEAFF
>TRBV5-6|TRBJ2-7|NA|few
TGTGCCAGCACTTGGATGGACGAGCAGTACTTC
CASTWMDEQYF
>TRBV29-1|TRBJ2-3|NA|many
TGCAGCGCTGGAGCAGGGACAAACACAGATACGCAGTATTTT
CSAGAGTNTDTQYF
>TRBV29-1|TRBJ2-2|NA|few
TGCAGCGTTACCAGGCGGGATAGCTATTTCGGGGAGCTGTTTTTT
CSVTRRDSYFGELFF
>TRBV20-1|TRBJ2-5|NA|many
TGCAGTGCTAGATACCTCGGAGGATGGAAAGAGACCCAGTACTTC
CSARYLGGWKETQYF
>TRBV14|TRBJ2-1|TRBD2|NA
TGTGCCAGCAGGCCTAGCGGGGGTTTCTACAATGAGCAGTTCTTC
CASRPSGGFYNEQFF
>TRBV27|TRBJ2-7|TRBD2|few
TGTGCCAGCGGACAGTGGACTAGCCCGGACGAGCAGTACTTC
CASGQWTSPDEQYF
>TRBV7-3|TRBJ2-1|TRBD2|many
TGTGCCAGCAGCCCAGGACTAGCGGGAATATACAATGAGCAGTTCTTC
CASSPGLAGIYNEQFF
>TRBV24-1|TRBJ2-1|NA|many
TGTGCCACCAGTGATGCCTGGACGGGGAGCTCCTACAATGAGCAGTTCTTC
CATSDAWTGSSYNEQFF
>TRBV27|TRBJ2-5|NA|many
TGTGCCAGCAGTTTCGGCTTCCAAGAGACCCAGTACTTC
CASSFGFQETQYF
>TRBV19|TRBJ2-7|NA|NA
TGTGCCAGTAGTATAAGCCGCTACGAGCAGTACTTC
CASSISRYEQYF
>TRBV3-1|TRBJ2-1|TRBD2|many
TGTGCCAGCAGACGACTAGCGGGAGGCCACAATGAGCAGTTCTTC
CASRRLAGGHNEQFF
>TRBV19|TRBJ2-3|NA|NA
TGTGCCAGTAGTATAAGGGACGGGTCAGATACGCAGTATTTT
CASSIRDGSDTQYF
>TRBV7-8|TRBJ2-1|TRBD2|many
TGTGCCAGCAGCTGGACTAGCGGGAGAGCCAACAATGAGCAGTTCTTC
CASSWTSGRANNEQFF
>TRBV29-1|TRBJ2-3|NA|many
TGCAGCGTCTCTGGACGGTCAGGGAGCACAGATACGCAGTATTTT
CSVSGRSGSTDTQYF
>TRBV30|TRBJ2-3|NA|NA
TGTGCCTGGAGTGTACAGGGAGATACGCAGTATTTT
CAWSVQGDTQYF
>TRBV6-2/TRBV6-3|TRBJ2-1|TRBD1|NA
TGTGCCAGCAGTCTTGTTGGACAGGGCTATGAGCAGTTCTTC
CASSLVGQGYEQFF
>TRBV2|TRBJ2-7|NA|many
TGTGCCAGCAGGACCCCGGACGAGCAGTACTTC
CASRTPDEQYF
>TRBV28|TRBJ1-2|NA|many
TGTGCCAGCTTAAGGGAAAACTATGGCTACACCTTC
CASLRENYGYTF
>TRBV27|TRBJ2-1|TRBD2|many
TGTGCCAGCAGTTTATCGGGGGCGGGAATAGCGGGAGATGAGCAGTTCTTC
CASSLSGAGIAGDEQFF
>TRBV20-1|TRBJ1-1|TRBD1|many
TGCAGTGCCGGGACAGACAACACTGAAGCTTTCTTT
CSAGTDNTEAFF
>TRBV11-2|TRBJ2-3|NA|many
TGTGCCAGCAGCTTTAGCGGCTCTAGCACAGATACGCAGTATTTT
CASSFSGSSTDTQYF
>TRBV27|TRBJ2-2|TRBD1|many
TGTGCCAGAAGGGACAGACTCACCGGGGAGCTGTTTTTT
CARRDRLTGELFF
>TRBV6-1|TRBJ1-1|NA|many
TGTGCCAGCATATCACCCCACCAGGGGTCGGAGAACACTGAAGCTTTCTTT
CASISPHQGSENTEAFF
>TRBV18|TRBJ2-4|NA|NA
TGTGCCAGCTCACCACCGAGAGGGGCGAAGGGCAAAAACGTTCAGTACTTC
CASSPPRGAKGKNVQYF
>TRBV27|TRBJ2-3|NA|many
TGTGCCAGCAGTTTGGGGACCCTCCTAGATACGCAGTATTTT
CASSLGTLLDTQYF
>TRBV5-1|TRBJ1-1|NA|many
TGCGCCAGCAGCTACTATAGAGGACAGACGAACACTGAAGCTTTCTTT
CASSYYRGQTNTEAFF
>TRBV5-1|TRBJ1-1|NA|few
TGCGCCATTACTCCGACAGATGAAGCTTTCTTT
CAITPTDEAFF
>TRBV9|TRBJ2-3|NA|few
TGTGCCAGCAGCCCGTGGGGGTGGAGCGGGAGCACAGATACGCAGTATTTT
CASSPWGWSGSTDTQYF
>TRBV27|TRBJ2-4|NA|many
TGTGCCAGCAGCCCACGCCCTGGAGCCAAAAACATTCAGTACTTC
CASSPRPGAKNIQYF
>TRBV20-1|TRBJ1-5|TRBD1|many
TGCAGTGCTAGACCGGGACAGGGAATGATTATAAGCAATCAGCCCCAGCATTTT
CSARPGQGMIISNQPQHF
>TRBV6-1|TRBJ1-5|NA|NA
TGTGCCAGCAGTGAAGGACATGGACTTCCTCTTAGCAATCAGCCCCAGCATTTT
CASSEGHGLPLSNQPQHF
>TRBV9|TRBJ2-3|NA|NA
TGTGCCAGCAGCGTTCTCTCCCGGGAAGATACGCAGTATTTT
CASSVLSREDTQYF
>TRBV19|TRBJ2-7|NA|few
TGTGCCTGTAGTCCCTCCTGGACAGCAACCTACGAGCAGTACTTC
CACSPSWTATYEQYF
>TRBV7-2|TRBJ2-3|NA|many
TGTGCCAGCAGCTCGGCGCTAGAGAGCACAGATACGCAGTATTTT
CASSSALESTDTQYF
>TRBV7-9|TRBJ2-7|TRBD1|NA
TGTGCTAGCAGCCGCCGGGACAGGGAGTGGCACGAGCAGTACTTC
CASSRRDREWHEQYF
>TRBV10-3|TRBJ2-2|TRBD2|few
TGTGCCATCAGGCAAAGCGGGGAGAACACCGGGGAGCTGTTTTTT
CAIRQSGENTGELFF
>TRBV2|TRBJ2-7|TRBD2|many
TGTGCCAGCAGGCGGCGGGAGGGCACCTACGAGCAGTACTTC
CASRRREGTYEQYF
>TRBV11-3|TRBJ2-1|NA|many
TGTGCCAGCAGCTTAGGCCACGGGCCAGGAGGCAATGAGCAGTTCTTC
CASSLGHGPGGNEQFF
>TRBV20-1|TRBJ2-5|TRBD2|many
TGCAGTGCTAGAGCACTAGCGGGAGCCCAGGAGACCCAGTACTTC
CSARALAGAQETQYF
>TRBV6-1|TRBJ2-7|NA|few
TGTGCCAGCAGTGCCGGCCCTGAGCAGTACTTC
CASSAGPEQYF
>TRBV20-1|TRBJ1-2|NA|many
TGCAGTGCTAGAGATAACGGCTATGGCTACACCTTC
CSARDNGYGYTF
>TRBV4-1|TRBJ2-1|NA|NA
TGCGCCAGCAGCCAAGATAGGGCTAGCGACTACAATGAGCAGTTCTTC
CASSQDRASDYNEQFF
>TRBV28|TRBJ2-3|NA|NA
TGTGCCAGCAGTAAGGTACAGGGCCCAGATACGCAGTATTTT
CASSKVQGPDTQYF
>TRBV5-6|TRBJ2-7|TRBD1|NA
TGTGCCAGCAGCTTAGGATCGGCACAGGGGCTGATCTACGAGCAGTACTTC
CASSLGSAQGLIYEQYF
>TRBV4-1|TRBJ2-5|TRBD2|NA
TGCGCCAGCAGCCAAGTTGCTAGCGGGAGAGAGACCCAGTACTTC
CASSQVASGRETQYF
>TRBV5-1|TRBJ2-2|TRBD2|many
TGCGCCAGCAGCTTGGAGTTAGCGGGAGTCACCGGGGAGCTGTTTTTT
CASSLELAGVTGELFF
>TRBV7-9|TRBJ2-3|NA|few
TGTGCCAGCAGCCGAACCACAGATACGCAGTATTTT
CASSRTTDTQYF
>TRBV12-5|TRBJ2-2|TRBD2|few
TGTGCTAGTGGTTACTTAGCGGGGCGGACCGGGGAGCTGTTTTTT
CASGYLAGRTGELFF
>TRBV6-5|TRBJ2-7|TRBD2|many
TGTGCCAGCAGTTACCGGGGACTAGCGGGAGAGTACGAGCAGTACTTC
CASSYRGLAGEYEQYF
>TRBV20-1|TRBJ2-1|TRBD2|NA
TGCAGTGCTACCGGGACTAACAATGAGCAGTTCTTC
CSATGTNNEQFF
>TRBV2|TRBJ1-2|TRBD1|NA
TGTGCCAGCAGTGGACAGGGGGCTAGCTACACCTTC
CASSGQGASYTF
>TRBV9|TRBJ2-1|TRBD2|many
TGTGCCAGCAGCCCACCTTCAGGGACTAGTCGCAATGAGCAGTTCTTC
CASSPPSGTSRNEQFF
>TRBV20-1|TRBJ1-2|NA|many
TGCAGTGCTAGAGTAGATGTTTTCCATGGCTACACCTTC
CSARVDVFHGYTF
>TRBV24-1|TRBJ2-2|TRBD2|many
TGTGCCACCAGTGACCCTGGGGCTAGCGGGAGGCTGGCCGGGGAGCTGTTTTTT
CATSDPGASGRLAGELFF
>TRBV5-1|TRBJ1-4|TRBD1|NA
TGCGCCAGCAGCTCGGCCGGGACAGTAGGTGAAAAACTGTTTTTT
CASSSAGTVGEKLFF
>TRBV7-9|TRBJ1-1|TRBD1|NA
TGTGCCAGCAGCCCAGGGGGACAGGTATTCATGAACACTGAAGCTTTCTTT
CASSPGGQVFMNTEAFF